The present TCR beta chain was sequenced within a study of T cells in Graves' hyperthyroidism and ophthalmopathy (dated by TCRdb to the late 2010s). For context, the study as a whole: Peripheral blood was collected at initial diagnosis, before any treatment. To identify TCR V-J signatures that set the groups apart, the researchers used a discovery cohort of more than 95 patients, made up of under 50 with Graves' ophthalmopathy and around 58 with stable Graves' hyperthyroidism. Prospective prediction of ophthalmopathy was tested in an independent validation cohort of 18 hyperthyroidism patients and some 17 patients who later progressed to ophthalmopathy. The 95 to 100 discovery patients were divided at random into training and test sets in a 7:3 ratio. Thyroid tissue and blood T-cell repertoires from roughly 6 Graves' hyperthyroidism patients were also compared in the study. Once sampling was done, hyperthyroidism patients were given methimazole at a starting dose of 30 mg daily, whereas ophthalmopathy patients were given high-dose intravenous methylprednisolone. The paper reports TCR Vbeta CDR3 sequencing of some 140 peripheral blood samples: 43 ophthalmopathy, under 80 hyperthyroidism and around 17 progressor patients.

TCR beta CDR3 regions were amplified from RNA transcripts. The TCR CDR3 was subjected to a first round of RT-PCR using the HTBI primer set and the Qiagen OneStep RT-PCR kit. The libraries were constructed in a second round of multiplex PCR and then size-selected and purified. Libraries were sequenced paired-end with 100 bp reads on an Illumina HiSeq2000. The original pipeline was this. SOAPnuke was used to process the raw data, removing reads that contained adapters or uncalled bases, had a mean Phred below 15, or lacked an exact match to the constant primer or identifier. High-quality paired reads were merged with COPE v1.2.5, and unique nucleotide sequences were defined as clonotypes. MiTCR v1.1 was used to align clonotypes to the IMGT TRBV, TRBD and TRBJ reference segments. The analysis was restricted to V-J combinations with a frequency above 0.0001, which together covered 99.2% of the repertoires. A TCS score was defined as the ratio of F50 (clonal expansion) to E x V (chaos), with BLOSUM62-based TCRdist applied between CDR3 peptides within each V-J. Welch's t-statistics and random forest reduced roughly 530 V-J features to 13, which were used in a naive Bayes classifier (R e1071). TCRdb handled the public reads itself, with Q25 trimming in fastp and clone calling in MiXCR, and kept productive beta chains. When rows share a CDR3 protein, they turn into one entry using the most common DNA and genes. TCRdb, not the authors, supplied the V and J calls. The sample profile shows about 250,000 distinct CDR3 sequences; over 20% of them were found once. Approximately 32% of the sample belongs to the ten largest clones.

Overall results and qualifications from the work: Most expanded thyroid clonotypes (frequency above 0.001) were also found in blood, which suggests that blood repertoires may mirror thyroid immune responses. A model built on a 13 V-J signature distinguished ophthalmopathy from stable hyperthyroidism, reaching 87.88% sensitivity and under 84% specificity in cross-validation and 80%/75% in testing. In validation, the model predicted progression to ophthalmopathy a median of about 6.8 months before onset, with roughly 70% sensitivity and just under 75% specificity. No statistical method was used to set the sample size in advance, and investigators knew the group allocation.

V has 8 bases trimmed and J has 7 bases trimmed; junction bases matching no gene number 6. From a lookup of the germline V gene, CDR1 and CDR2 are ENHRY and SYGVKD. The CDR3 starts with the cysteine, ends with the phenylalanine, and has 13 residues. The sequence is cut down to CDR3 DNA, 39 bases in frame from base 1. The table lists this clonotype with many counts. Its antigen specificity is not known. It has no much larger one-base neighbor in the sample; base qualities were not kept. In the ophthalmopathy patients, disease was moderately to severely active, with a Clinical Activity Score of 3 or more, a NOSPECS grade of 4 or more, and a duration of less than 3 months. Any patient with an uncontrolled infection, another autoimmune disease, pregnancy or lactation was excluded. Diagnoses relied on clinical symptoms, serum thyroxine and TRAb, thyroid ultrasound and orbital computed tomography. Ficoll-Paque density gradient centrifugation was used to isolate PBMCs from under 11 ml of fresh peripheral blood. Total RNA was extracted using Trizol reagent, and RNA quality was assessed on an Agilent 2100 Bioanalyzer.

This chain is built from TRBV10-3 and TRBJ2-2; TRBD1 agrees with 8 junctional bases. The receptor was isolated from a woman between 40 and 50 years old with Graves' ophthalmopathy. The sequenced material came from blood. The nucleotides read TGTGCCATCGCGGACAGGGATAACGGGGAGCTGTTTTTT. This sequence encodes CAIADRDNGELFF.